The entry below gives a single T cell receptor beta chain sequence along with its context. Its specificity is unknown. Gene names denote mouse genes. The read finishes 1 residue shy of the CDR3 end, and the germline J gene is used to complete it. The sample originates from a study of tissue T cells after allogeneic stem cell transplantation. The data were produced by immunoSEQ multiplex PCR, yet TCRdb's version contains in-frame clones alone and is incomplete. The table has approximately 8,800 clones, more than 35% seen once. Study-level results: Within patients, tissue anatomy strongly shaped TCR repertoire composition. Few T cell clones were shared across patients, but motif clusters showed tissue-specific shared signatures. In patients and mice, blood and spleen missed much of tissue repertoire.

Time point defined: mouse harvest day 14 after allogeneic transplant. Mouse grafts combined 10^7 T-cell-depleted bone marrow cells with 10^6 splenic CD5+ T cells. B6 (H2b) cells into BALB/c (H2d) mice; tissues taken at day 7 or 14. This CDR3 spans 13 amino acids. Trimming pared 5 bases from V and 3 bases from J, leaving 8 bases between. Germline V lookup: CDR1 SNHLY, CDR2 FYNGKV (reference sequence). The specimen was skin. The chain combines TRBV3 with TRBJ2-1, with D unresolved. The sequence was collected from a female BALB/c mouse given C57BL/6 T cells with graft-versus-host disease after an allogeneic hematopoietic cell transplant. The sequenced part of the CDR3 DNA is TGTGCCAGCAGCCGACAAGTCTATGCTGAGCAGTTC. Protein product: CASSRQVYAEQF. The full-length CDR3 reads as CASSRQVYAEQFF. Full variable domain (rest looked up from reference TRBV3 and TRBJ2-1): GPKVLQIPSHQIIDMGQMVTLNCDPVSNHLYFYWYKQILGQQMEFLVNFYNGKVMEKSKLFKDQFSVERPDGSYFTLKIQPTALEDSAVYFCASSRQVYAEQFFGPGTRLTVL.